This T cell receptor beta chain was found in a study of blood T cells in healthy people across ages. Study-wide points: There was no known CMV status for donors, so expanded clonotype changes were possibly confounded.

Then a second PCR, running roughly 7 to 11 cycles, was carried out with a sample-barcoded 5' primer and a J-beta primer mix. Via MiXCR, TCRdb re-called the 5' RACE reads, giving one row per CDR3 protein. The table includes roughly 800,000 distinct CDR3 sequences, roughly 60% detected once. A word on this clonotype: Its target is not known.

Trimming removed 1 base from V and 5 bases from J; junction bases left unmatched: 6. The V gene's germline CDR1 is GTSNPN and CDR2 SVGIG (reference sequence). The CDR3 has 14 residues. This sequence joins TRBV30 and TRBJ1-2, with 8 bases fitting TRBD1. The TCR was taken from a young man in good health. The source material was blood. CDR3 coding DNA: TGTGCCTGGAGTGCAGGGGGCCTGAGTTATGGCTACACCTTC. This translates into CAWSAGGLSYGYTF. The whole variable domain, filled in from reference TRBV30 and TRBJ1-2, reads SQTIHQWPATLVQPVGSPLSLECTVEGTSNPNLYWYRQAAGRGLQLLFYSVGIGQISSEVPQNLSASRPQDRQFILSSKKLLLSDSGFYLCAWSAGGLSYGYTFGSGTRLTVV.